These T cell receptor beta chains were read from a single sample in a study of cytomegalovirus exposure and HLA in healthy donors. Libraries were prepared by immunoSEQ multiplex PCR; TCRdb keeps only in-frame clonotypes and omits some of them. Among about 78,000 clones listed, almost 97% were seen once. The sequenced sample consisted of PBMCs. The receptors shown here come from a man between 18 and 35 years old in good health and CMV-seropositive. CDR3s include the opening cysteine and the closing phenylalanine or tryptophan. Fields, in order: J gene, D gene, V gene, clone size, CDR3 DNA, CDR3 protein. D genes are given only for firm matches. Clone size is stated in some rows and not others, as once, few, many or a class when expanded.

TRBJ2-6,NA,TRBV5-1,NA,TGCGCCAGCAGCTTGTCAGGGCATGGGGCCAACGTCCTGACTTTC,CASSLSGHGANVLTF
TRBJ1-2,NA,TRBV27,once,TGTGCCAGCAGTATAACAGTAACAGACGGCTACACCTTC,CASSITVTDGYTF
TRBJ2-7,TRBD2,TRBV6-5,NA,TGTGCCAGCAGTTACGGTCCTAGCGGGACCTCCTACGAGCAGTACTTC,CASSYGPSGTSYEQYF
TRBJ2-3,NA,TRBV27,once,TGTGCCAGCAGTTTAATTATACTAGAGACAGATACGCAGTATTTT,CASSLIILETDTQYF
TRBJ1-6,TRBD1,TRBV30,NA,TGTGCCTGGAGTGGCCCTCCGACAGGGGTACGTTCACCCCTCCACTTT,CAWSGPPTGVRSPLHF
TRBJ1-1,NA,TRBV11-2,NA,TGTGCCAGCAGCTTCATACAGGGAATGAACACTGAAGCTTTCTTT,CASSFIQGMNTEAFF
TRBJ1-1,NA,TRBV18,NA,TGTGCCAGCTCACCATACAGGGACACTGAAGCTTTCTTT,CASSPYRDTEAFF
TRBJ2-1,NA,TRBV14,NA,TGTGCCAGCAGCCCTCCCCCCTCCTACAATGAGCAGTTCTTC,CASSPPPSYNEQFF
TRBJ2-7,TRBD1,TRBV7-2,NA,TGTGCCAGCAGCTTAGCAGGGGGCGCCTGGTACGAGCAGTACTTC,CASSLAGGAWYEQYF
TRBJ1-5,NA,TRBV27,NA,TGTGCCAGCAGTCGGTCCGGGACAATCAATCAGCCCCAGCATTTT,CASSRSGTINQPQHF
TRBJ2-2,TRBD2,TRBV4-2,once,TGTGCCAGCAGCCAAACCCCGGGACTAGTTTTAGCCGGCGGGGAGCTGTTTTTT,CASSQTPGLVLAGGELFF
TRBJ1-1,NA,TRBV6-1,NA,TGTGCCAGCAGGGTACAGGTCTTGCCGGAAGCTTTCTTT,CASRVQVLPEAFF
TRBJ2-2,NA,TRBV4-1,NA,TGCGCCAGCAGCCCCACTAACACCGGGGAGCTGTTTTTT,CASSPTNTGELFF
TRBJ1-4,NA,TRBV30,NA,TGTGCCGGCAGGATGCCTAATGAAAAACTGTTTTTT,CAGRMPNEKLFF
TRBJ2-7,TRBD2,TRBV6-1,NA,TGTGCCAGCAGTGACGGGGCGGGAGGCCCCTCTTACGAGCAGTACTTC,CASSDGAGGPSYEQYF
TRBJ2-7,NA,TRBV7-8,NA,TGTGCCAGCAGCCCCTCGGGCGGGATTACCTCCTACGAGCAGTACTTC,CASSPSGGITSYEQYF
TRBJ1-5,TRBD1,TRBV5-8,NA,TGTGCCAGCAGGGGACAGATCAATCAGCCCCAGCATTTT,CASRGQINQPQHF
TRBJ2-1,NA,TRBV6-5,NA,TGTGCCAGCAGTTATCCAGGGAACGGTGAGCAGTTCTTC,CASSYPGNGEQFF
TRBJ1-2,NA,TRBV19,NA,TGTGCCAGTAATAAAAGGGGGTTCTATGGCTACACCTTC,CASNKRGFYGYTF
TRBJ2-1,TRBD2,TRBV4-1,once,TGCGCCAGCAGCCAATACCCGGGACTAGCGGGAGGCTCCTACAATGAGCAGTTCTTC,CASSQYPGLAGGSYNEQFF
TRBJ2-7,TRBD1,TRBV10-1,NA,TGCGCTGCTTCCACCGGGACAGGGGCCTACGAGCAGTACTTC,CAASTGTGAYEQYF
TRBJ2-7,TRBD1,TRBV30,NA,TGTGCCTGGAGTGTTCCCCCGGGACAGATAGAGCAGTACTTC,CAWSVPPGQIEQYF
TRBJ2-5,NA,TRBV5-1,NA,TGCGCCAGCAGCTTCGGTCGGGGTATGGAGACCCAGTACTTC,CASSFGRGMETQYF